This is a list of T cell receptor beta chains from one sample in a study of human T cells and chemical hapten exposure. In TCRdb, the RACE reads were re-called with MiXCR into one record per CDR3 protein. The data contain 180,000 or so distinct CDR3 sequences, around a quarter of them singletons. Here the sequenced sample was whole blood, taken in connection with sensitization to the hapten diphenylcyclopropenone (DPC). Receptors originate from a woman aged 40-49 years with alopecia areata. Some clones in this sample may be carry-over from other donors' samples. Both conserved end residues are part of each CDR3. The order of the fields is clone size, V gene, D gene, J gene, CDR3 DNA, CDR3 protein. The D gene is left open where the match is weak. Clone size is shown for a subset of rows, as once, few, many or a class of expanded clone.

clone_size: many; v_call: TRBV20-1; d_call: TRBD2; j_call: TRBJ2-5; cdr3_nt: TGCAGTGCTTCTTTGGCGGGAGGGCAAGAGACCCAGTACTTC; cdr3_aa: CSASLAGGQETQYF
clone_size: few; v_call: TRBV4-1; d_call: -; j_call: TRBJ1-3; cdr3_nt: TGCGCCAGCAGCTTCGAGGGAGGCAGATTCGGAAACACCATATATTTT; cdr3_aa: CASSFEGGRFGNTIYF
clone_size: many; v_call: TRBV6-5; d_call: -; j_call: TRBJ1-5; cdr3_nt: TGTGCCAGCAGTTATGGGCAGGGCAATCAGCCCCAGCATTTT; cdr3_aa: CASSYGQGNQPQHF
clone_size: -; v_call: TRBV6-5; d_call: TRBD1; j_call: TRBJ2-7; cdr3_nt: TGTGCCAGCAGGCCGACAGGGTGGATCTACGAGCAGTACTTC; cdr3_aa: CASRPTGWIYEQYF
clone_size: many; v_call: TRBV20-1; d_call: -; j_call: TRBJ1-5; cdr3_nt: TGCAGTGCTAGGTTCGGACATAGCAATCAGCCCCAGCATTTT; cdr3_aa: CSARFGHSNQPQHF
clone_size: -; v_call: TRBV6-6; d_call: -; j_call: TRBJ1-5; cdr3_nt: TGTGCCAGCAGACCTGGCAGGGGACAGCCCCAGCATTTT; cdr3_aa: CASRPGRGQPQHF
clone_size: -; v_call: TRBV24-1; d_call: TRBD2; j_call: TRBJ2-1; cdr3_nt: TGTGCCACCAGTGACTCCCTGAGGCCTAGCGGGTTACAGTTCTTC; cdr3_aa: CATSDSLRPSGLQFF
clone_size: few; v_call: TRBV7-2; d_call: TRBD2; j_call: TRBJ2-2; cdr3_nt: TGTGCCAGCAGCTCGTCGGCGGGAGGGACCGGGGAGCTGTTTTTT; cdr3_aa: CASSSSAGGTGELFF
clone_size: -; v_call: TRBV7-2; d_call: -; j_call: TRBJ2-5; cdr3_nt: TGTGCCAGCAGCTTACCAGGCCCGTGGACCCAGTACTTC; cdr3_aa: CASSLPGPWTQYF
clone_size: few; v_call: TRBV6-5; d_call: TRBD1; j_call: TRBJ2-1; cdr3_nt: TGTGCCAGCACACCCCCGGGACAGGACGGTGAGCAGTTCTTC; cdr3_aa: CASTPPGQDGEQFF
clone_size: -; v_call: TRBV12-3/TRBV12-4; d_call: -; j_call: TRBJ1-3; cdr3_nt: TGTGCCAGCAGTTATTGGGGCTCTGGAAACACCATATATTTT; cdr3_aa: CASSYWGSGNTIYF
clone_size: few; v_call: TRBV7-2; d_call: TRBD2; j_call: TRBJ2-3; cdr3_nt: TGTGCCAGCAGCTGGGCATCTAGCGGGAGCGGGGATACGCAGTATTTT; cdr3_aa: CASSWASSGSGDTQYF
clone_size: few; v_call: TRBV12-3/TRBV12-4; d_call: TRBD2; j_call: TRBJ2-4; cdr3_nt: TGTGCCAGCAGTTCAGCGGGGCTAGCCAAAAACATTCAGTACTTC; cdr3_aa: CASSSAGLAKNIQYF
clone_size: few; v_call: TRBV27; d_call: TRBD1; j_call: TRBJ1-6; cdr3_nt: TGTGCCAGCAGTTCGGACAGGACGTATTCACCCCTCCACTTT; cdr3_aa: CASSSDRTYSPLHF
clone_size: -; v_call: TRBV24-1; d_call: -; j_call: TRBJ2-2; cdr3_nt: TGTGCCACGGACGACAGTCCGAACACCGGGGAGCTGTTTTTT; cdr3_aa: CATDDSPNTGELFF
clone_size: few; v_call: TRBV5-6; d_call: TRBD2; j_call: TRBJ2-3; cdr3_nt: TGTGCCAGCAGCCTACGGACTAGCGGGAGAGGAGATACGCAGTATTTT; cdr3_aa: CASSLRTSGRGDTQYF
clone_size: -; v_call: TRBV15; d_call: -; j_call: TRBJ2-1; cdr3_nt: TGTGCCACCAGCAGGCGTATGGGGAGGAGTGATGAGCAGTTCTTC; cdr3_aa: CATSRRMGRSDEQFF
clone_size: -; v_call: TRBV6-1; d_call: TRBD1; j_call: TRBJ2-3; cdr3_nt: TGTGCCAGCCGGACAGGTTCTAGCACAGATACGCAGTATTTT; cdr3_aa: CASRTGSSTDTQYF
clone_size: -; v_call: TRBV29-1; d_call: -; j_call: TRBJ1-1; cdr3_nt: TGCAGCGTCGGAGAAGGATTGAACACTGAAGCTTTCTTT; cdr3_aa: CSVGEGLNTEAFF
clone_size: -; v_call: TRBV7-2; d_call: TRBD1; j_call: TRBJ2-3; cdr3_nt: TGTGCCAGCAGACACGACACCGGGACAGACACAGATACGCAGTATTTT; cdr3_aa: CASRHDTGTDTDTQYF
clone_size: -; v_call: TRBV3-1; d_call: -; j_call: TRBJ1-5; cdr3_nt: TGTGCCAGCAGCCAAGGGGGTCATCAGCCCCAGCATTTT; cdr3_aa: CASSQGGHQPQHF
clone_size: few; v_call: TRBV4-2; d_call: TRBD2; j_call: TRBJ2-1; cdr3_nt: TGTGCCAGCAGCCAAGATCTTAGGACTAGCGGGAGCAATGAGCAGTTCTTC; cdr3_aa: CASSQDLRTSGSNEQFF
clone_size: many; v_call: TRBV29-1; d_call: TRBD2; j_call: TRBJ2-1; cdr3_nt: TGCAGCGTGGCTGGGACTAGCGGGAGGAATGAGCAGTTCTTC; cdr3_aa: CSVAGTSGRNEQFF
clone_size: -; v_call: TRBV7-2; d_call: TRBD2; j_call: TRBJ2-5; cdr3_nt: TGTGCCGCAACTAGCGGGAGTCCACAAGAGACCCAGTACTTC; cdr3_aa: CAATSGSPQETQYF
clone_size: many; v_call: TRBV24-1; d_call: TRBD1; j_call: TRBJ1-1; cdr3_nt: TGTGCCTCTCGAGGGGGCGCGCGCACTGAAGCTTTCTTT; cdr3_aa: CASRGGARTEAFF
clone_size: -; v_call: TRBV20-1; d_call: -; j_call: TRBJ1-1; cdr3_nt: TGCAGTGCTCCAAGGGACCTCGAGAACACTGAAGCTTTCTTT; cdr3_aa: CSAPRDLENTEAFF
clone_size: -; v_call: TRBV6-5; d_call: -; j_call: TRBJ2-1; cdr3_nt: TGTGCCAGCAGTTCCTCAGCGGCGAGCTCCTACAATGAGCAGTTCTTC; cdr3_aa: CASSSSAASSYNEQFF
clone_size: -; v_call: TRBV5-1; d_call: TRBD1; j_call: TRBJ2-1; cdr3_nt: TGCGCCAGCAGCTGGGGACAGACCCCCCTCGAGCAGTTCTTC; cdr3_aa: CASSWGQTPLEQFF
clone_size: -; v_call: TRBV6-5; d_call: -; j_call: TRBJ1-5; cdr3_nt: TGTGCCAGCAGTTATAGGCCAGTTGGTCAGCCCCAGCATTTT; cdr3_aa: CASSYRPVGQPQHF
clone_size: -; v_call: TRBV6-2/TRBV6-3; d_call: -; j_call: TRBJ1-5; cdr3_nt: TGTGCCAGCAGCGCCGACAGTATCGGCAATCAGCCCCAGCATTTT; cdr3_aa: CASSADSIGNQPQHF
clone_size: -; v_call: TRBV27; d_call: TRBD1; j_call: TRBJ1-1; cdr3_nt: TGTGCCAGCAGCAACAGGGGAACCACTGAAGCTTTCTTT; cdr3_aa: CASSNRGTTEAFF
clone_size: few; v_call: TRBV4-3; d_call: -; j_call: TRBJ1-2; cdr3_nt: TGCGCCAGCAGCCGATCCTGGGGACTTGACTATGGCTACACCTTC; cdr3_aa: CASSRSWGLDYGYTF
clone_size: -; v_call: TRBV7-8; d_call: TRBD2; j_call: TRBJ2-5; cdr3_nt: TGTGCCAGCAGCCTTCAGGGACTAGCGGGACAAGAGACCCAGTACTTC; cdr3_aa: CASSLQGLAGQETQYF
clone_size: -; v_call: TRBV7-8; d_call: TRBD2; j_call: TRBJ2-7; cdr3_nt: TGTGCCAGCAGCTTCCTTAGCGGGAGTAATTCCTACGAGCAGTACTTC; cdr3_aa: CASSFLSGSNSYEQYF
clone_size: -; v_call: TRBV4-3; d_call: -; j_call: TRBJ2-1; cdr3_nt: TGCGCCAGCAGCCAAAAGGTCAGGGCCTACAATGAGCAGTTCTTC; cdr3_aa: CASSQKVRAYNEQFF
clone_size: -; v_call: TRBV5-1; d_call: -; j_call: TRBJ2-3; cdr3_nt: TGCGCCAGCAGCGACGTTGGACTTGTAACACCAGATACGCAGTATTTT; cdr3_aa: CASSDVGLVTPDTQYF
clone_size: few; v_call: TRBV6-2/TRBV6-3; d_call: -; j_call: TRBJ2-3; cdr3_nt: TGTGCCAGCAGAGGCCCTAGCGCTTATACGCAGTATTTT; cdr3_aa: CASRGPSAYTQYF
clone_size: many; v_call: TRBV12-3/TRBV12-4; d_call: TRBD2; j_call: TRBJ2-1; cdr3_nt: TGTGCCAGCAGTCCACGGCCGGTAGCGGGACTCCTAGGCGATGAGCAGTTCTTC; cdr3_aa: CASSPRPVAGLLGDEQFF
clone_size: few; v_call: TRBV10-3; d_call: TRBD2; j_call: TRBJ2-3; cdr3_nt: TGTGCCATCAGAGTTACTAGCGGGATGACAGATACGCAGTATTTT; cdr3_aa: CAIRVTSGMTDTQYF
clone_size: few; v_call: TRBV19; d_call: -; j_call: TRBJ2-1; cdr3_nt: TGTGCCAGTAGTATGGGTTCAAGCTCCTACAATGAGCAGTTCTTC; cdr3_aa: CASSMGSSSYNEQFF
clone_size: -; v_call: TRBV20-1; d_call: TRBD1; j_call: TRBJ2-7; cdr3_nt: TGCAGTGCTAGCGGACAGGGGAGCTCCTACGAGCAGTACTTC; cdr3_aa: CSASGQGSSYEQYF
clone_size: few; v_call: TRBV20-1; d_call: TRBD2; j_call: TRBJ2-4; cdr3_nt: TGCAGTGCTAGAGATGGCGGGAGCGTACTAAACATTCAGTACTTC; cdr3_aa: CSARDGGSVLNIQYF
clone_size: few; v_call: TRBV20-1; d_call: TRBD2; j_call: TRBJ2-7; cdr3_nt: TGCAGTGCCGGCCAGGGACTAGCGGTCTCCTACGAGCAGTACTTC; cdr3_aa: CSAGQGLAVSYEQYF
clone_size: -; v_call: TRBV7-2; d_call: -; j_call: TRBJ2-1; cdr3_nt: TGTGCCAGCAGCCCAAACCCCCCCCTCTTC; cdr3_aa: CASSPNPPLF
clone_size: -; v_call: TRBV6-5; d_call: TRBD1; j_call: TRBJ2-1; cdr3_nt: TGTGCCAGTAGGCAGGGGGCGACCTACAATGAGCAGTTCTTC; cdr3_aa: CASRQGATYNEQFF
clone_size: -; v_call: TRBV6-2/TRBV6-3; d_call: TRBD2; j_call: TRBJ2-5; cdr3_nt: TGTGCCAGCAGCCACCATACCGACTCGGGACTAGCGGGAGCAGAGACCCAGTACTTC; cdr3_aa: CASSHHTDSGLAGAETQYF
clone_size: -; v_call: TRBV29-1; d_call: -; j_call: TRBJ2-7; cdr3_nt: TGCAGCGTAGTGATGCCCGCCTACGAGCAGTACTTC; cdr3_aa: CSVVMPAYEQYF